A single T cell receptor beta chain is shown here with its context. Its antigen is unknown. This record belongs to a study of shared clonotypes between healthy human individuals. Study-level findings and limits: Larger estimated richness was generally seen in naive subsets than in memory subsets.

V was clipped by 1 base and J by 4 bases, with 11 bases between them. The CDR3 loop spans 14 amino acids. The germline gives CDR1 WSHSY, CDR2 SAAADI. Participating donors were healthy, HIV-negative adults free of recent acute infections or vaccinations. Replicate sorted-subset PCRs were loaded with about 0.2 ug DNA, about 28,000 T cell genomes. The data were produced by immunoSEQ multiplex PCR, yet TCRdb's version contains in-frame clones alone and is incomplete. The sample contains roughly 640,000 clones, approximately 79% of which appear only once. The chain couples TRBV10-2 to TRBJ2-7, with D possibly TRBD2 on 6 matching bases. The source is a woman between 25 and 40 years old in good health. Sample: memory CD4+ T cells sorted from blood. Documented subset: CD45RA-negative fraction. CDR3 region: CASSEFMGGYEQYF. The CDR3 DNA follows: TGCGCCAGCAGTGAGTTTATGGGGGGATACGAGCAGTACTTC.